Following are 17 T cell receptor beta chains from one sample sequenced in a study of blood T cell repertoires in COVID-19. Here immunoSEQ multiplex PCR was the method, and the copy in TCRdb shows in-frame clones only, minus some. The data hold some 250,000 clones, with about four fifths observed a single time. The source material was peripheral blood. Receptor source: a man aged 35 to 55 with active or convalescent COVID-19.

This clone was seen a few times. This CDR3 reads CAISVGSGRNTGELFF. DNA for the CDR3: TGTGCCATCAGTGTTGGTAGCGGACGGAACACCGGGGAGCTGTTTTTT. The genes are TRBV10-3 and TRBJ2-2, with a tentative D call TRBD2 (6 bases). In germline, CDR1 is ENHRY, CDR2 SYGVKD. The ends were cut back, 4 bases at V and 1 base at J, with 13 bases in the middle. The length of the CDR3 is 16 residues.

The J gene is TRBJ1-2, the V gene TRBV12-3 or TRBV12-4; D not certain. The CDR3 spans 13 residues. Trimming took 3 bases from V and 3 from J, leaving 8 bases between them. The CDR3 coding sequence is TGTGCCAGCAGTTTGTCAGGATACTATGGCTACACCTTC. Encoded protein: CASSLSGYYGYTF.

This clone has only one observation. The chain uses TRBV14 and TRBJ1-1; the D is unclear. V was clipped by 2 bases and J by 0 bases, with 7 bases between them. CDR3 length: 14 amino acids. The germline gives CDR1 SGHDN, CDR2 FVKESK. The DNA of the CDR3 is TGTGCCAGCAGCCAACTGGGCATGAACACTGAAGCTTTCTTT. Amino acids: CASSQLGMNTEAFF.

CDR3 nucleotides: TGTGCTAGTGGTACGGGACAGGGAGAATCACCCCTCCACTTT. Protein product: CASGTGQGESPLHF. J is TRBJ1-6 and V is TRBV12-5, with 9 bases that match TRBD1. The ends lost 5 bases at V and 10 bases at J; junction bases unmatched: 6. The CDR3 runs 14 residues. Looked up from germline, CDR1 is LGHNT and CDR2 is FRNRAP.

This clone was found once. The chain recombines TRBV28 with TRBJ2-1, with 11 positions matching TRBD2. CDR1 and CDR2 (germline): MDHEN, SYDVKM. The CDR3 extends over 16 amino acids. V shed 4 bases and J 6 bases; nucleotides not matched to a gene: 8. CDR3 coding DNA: TGTGCCAGCAGTTCAGGGGGCCTAGCGGGAGGCAATGAGCAGTTCTTC. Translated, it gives CASSSGGLAGGNEQFF.

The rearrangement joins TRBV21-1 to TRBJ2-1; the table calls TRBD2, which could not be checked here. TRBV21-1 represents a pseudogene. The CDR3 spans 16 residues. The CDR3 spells CASSKEASGGHNEQFF. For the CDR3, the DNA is TGTGCCAGCAGCAAAGAGGCTAGCGGGGGCCACAATGAGCAGTTCTTC.

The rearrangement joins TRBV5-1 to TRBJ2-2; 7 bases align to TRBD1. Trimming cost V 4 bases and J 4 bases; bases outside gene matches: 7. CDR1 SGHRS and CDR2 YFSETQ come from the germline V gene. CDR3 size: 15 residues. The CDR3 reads CASSLEGAGTGELFF. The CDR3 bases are TGCGCCAGCAGCCTCGAGGGGGCGGGCACCGGGGAGCTGTTTTTT. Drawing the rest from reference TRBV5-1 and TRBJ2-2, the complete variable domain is KAGVTQTPRYLIKTRGQQVTLSCSPISGHRSVSWYQQTPGQGLQFLFEYFSETQRNKGNFPGRFSGRQFSNSRSEMNVSTLELGDSALYLCASSLEGAGTGELFFGEGSRLTVL.

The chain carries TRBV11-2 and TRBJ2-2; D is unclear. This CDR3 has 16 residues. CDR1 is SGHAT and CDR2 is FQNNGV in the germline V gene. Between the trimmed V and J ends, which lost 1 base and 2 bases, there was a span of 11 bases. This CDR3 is CASSLAYNPNTGELFF. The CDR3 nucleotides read TGTGCCAGCAGCTTAGCGTACAATCCAAACACCGGGGAGCTGTTTTTT.

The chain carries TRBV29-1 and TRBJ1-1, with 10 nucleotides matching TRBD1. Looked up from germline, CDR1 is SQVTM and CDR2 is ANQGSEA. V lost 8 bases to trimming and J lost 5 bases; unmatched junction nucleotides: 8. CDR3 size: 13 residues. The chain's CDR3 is CSSRGQGRTEAFF. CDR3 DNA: TGCAGCTCGAGGGGACAGGGGCGGACTGAAGCTTTCTTT.

This CDR3 reads CASSSNYGYTF. The CDR3 region has the DNA TGTGCCAGTAGTTCGAACTATGGCTACACCTTC. The chain carries TRBV19 and TRBJ1-2, with D unclear. The CDR3 extends over 11 amino acids. V lost 5 bases to trimming and J lost 2 bases, with 3 bases between them. The V gene's germline CDR1 is LNHDA and CDR2 SQIVND (reference sequence). Full variable domain (missing parts from reference TRBV19 and TRBJ1-2): DGGITQSPKYLFRKEGQNVTLSCEQNLNHDAMYWYRQDPGQGLRLIYYSQIVNDFQKGDIAEGYSVSREKKESFPLTVTSAQKNPTAFYLCASSSNYGYTFGSGTRLTVV.

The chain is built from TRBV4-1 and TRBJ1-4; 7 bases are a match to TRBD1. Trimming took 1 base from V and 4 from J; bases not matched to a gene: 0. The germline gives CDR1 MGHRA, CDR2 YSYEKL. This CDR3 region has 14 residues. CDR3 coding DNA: TGCGCCAGCAGCCAAGGGGACAGTAATGAAAAACTGTTTTTT. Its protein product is CASSQGDSNEKLFF.

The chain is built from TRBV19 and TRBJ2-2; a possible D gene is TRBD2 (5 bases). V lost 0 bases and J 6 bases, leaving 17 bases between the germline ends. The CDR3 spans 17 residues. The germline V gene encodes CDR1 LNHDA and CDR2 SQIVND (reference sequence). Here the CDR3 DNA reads TGTGCCAGTAGTATAGATCCGAGGACTGCGAAGCCCGGGGAGCTGTTTTTT. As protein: CASSIDPRTAKPGELFF.

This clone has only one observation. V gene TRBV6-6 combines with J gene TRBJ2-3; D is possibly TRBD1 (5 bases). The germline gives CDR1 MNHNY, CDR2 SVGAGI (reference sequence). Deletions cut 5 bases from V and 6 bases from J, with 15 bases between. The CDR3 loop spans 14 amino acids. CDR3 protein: CASSRQGAADTQYF. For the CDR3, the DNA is TGTGCCAGCAGTCGACAAGGGGCGGCGGATACGCAGTATTTT.

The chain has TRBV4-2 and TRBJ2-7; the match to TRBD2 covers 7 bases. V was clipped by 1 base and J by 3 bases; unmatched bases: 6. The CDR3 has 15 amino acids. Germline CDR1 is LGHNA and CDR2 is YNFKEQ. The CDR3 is CASSQGGGSSYEQYF. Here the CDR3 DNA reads TGTGCCAGCAGCCAAGGGGGAGGGTCGAGCTACGAGCAGTACTTC.

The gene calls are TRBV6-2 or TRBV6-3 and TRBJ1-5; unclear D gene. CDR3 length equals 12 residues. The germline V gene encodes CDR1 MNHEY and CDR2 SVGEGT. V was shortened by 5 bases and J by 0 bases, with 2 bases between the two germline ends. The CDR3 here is CASSHSNQPQHF. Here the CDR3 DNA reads TGTGCCAGCAGTCATAGCAATCAGCCCCAGCATTTT.

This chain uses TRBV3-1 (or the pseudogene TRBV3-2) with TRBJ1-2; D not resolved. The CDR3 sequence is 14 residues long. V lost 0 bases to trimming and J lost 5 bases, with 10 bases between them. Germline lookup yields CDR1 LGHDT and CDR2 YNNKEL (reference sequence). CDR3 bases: TGTGCCAGCAGCCAAGACCGGGAGAAATATGGCTACACCTTC. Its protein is CASSQDREKYGYTF.

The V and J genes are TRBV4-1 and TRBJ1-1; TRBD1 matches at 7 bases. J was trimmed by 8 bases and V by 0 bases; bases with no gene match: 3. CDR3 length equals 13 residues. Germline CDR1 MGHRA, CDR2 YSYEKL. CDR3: CASSQDVDREAFF. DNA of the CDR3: TGCGCCAGCAGCCAAGACGTGGACAGGGAAGCTTTCTTT.